The T cell receptor beta chain under discussion was sequenced for a study of T cell repertoires in ileal Crohn's disease. Background on the study: From the surgical specimen's inflamed ileum, biopsies were taken as M0.

Data came from immunoSEQ multiplex PCR; TCRdb stores just in-frame clones and leaves some out. The sample holds 2,500 or so clones, approximately 93% seen once. Time point of the sample: inflamed ileum from the surgical specimen. The CDR3 sequence is 15 residues long. Per the germline V gene, CDR1 is SNHLY and CDR2 is FYNNEI. Germline trimming cut 6 bases from V and 4 bases from J; bases unmatched to any gene: 4. The receptor was derived from an adult with Crohn's disease. The sample was ileal tissue. The J gene is TRBJ2-2, the V gene TRBV2; 11 bases align to TRBD2. DNA for the CDR3: TGTGCCAGCAGGGCCGGGACTAGCGGCACCGGGGAGCTGTTTTTT. This sequence encodes CASRAGTSGTGELFF.